Below are 26 T cell receptor beta chains sequenced from a single sample in a study of CD8+CD57+ T cells in acquired aplastic anemia. CDR3 and TCR beta VDJ profiling relied on a genomic DNA template. TCRdb reprocessed the reads with MiXCR, giving one entry per CDR3 protein. This repertoire shows approximately 190,000 distinct CDR3 sequences, less than 65% found once; its top ten account for roughly 46%. Material for sequencing was sorted CD4+, CD8+, or CD8+CD57+ T cells (not recorded which) from PBMCs. These receptors originate from a human donor with severe aplastic anemia or a healthy control (not recorded which).

This clonotype was recorded at least ten times. The V call is TRBV11-3, the J call TRBJ2-1; 8 bases are shared with TRBD1. CDR1 is SGHNT and CDR2 is YENEEA in the germline V gene. This CDR3 comprises 13 residues. After removal of 0 bases from V and 9 bases from J, the junction contained 1 base not matched to a gene. This chain's CDR3 is CASSLDQGAEQFF. The CDR3 DNA reads as TGTGCCAGCAGCTTAGATCAGGGGGCTGAGCAGTTCTTC. Filled out from reference TRBV11-3 and TRBJ2-1, the complete variable domain reads EAGVVQSPRYKIIEKKQPVAFWCNPISGHNTLYWYLQNLGQGPELLIRYENEEAVDDSQLPKDRFSAERLKGVDSTLKIQPAELGDSAVYLCASSLDQGAEQFFGPGTRLTVL.

V and J are TRBV25-1 and TRBJ2-3; TRBD2 aligns across 7 bases. This CDR3 is built from 16 residues. Germline values: CDR1 MGHDK, CDR2 SYGVNS. V was clipped by 3 bases and J by 2 bases; unmatched bases: 8. The CDR3 spells CASSDGAGEPTDTQYF. In DNA form, the CDR3 reads TGTGCCAGCAGTGATGGGGCGGGGGAACCCACAGATACGCAGTATTTT.

This clonotype was detected ten times or more. CDR3 sequence: CASSPPRVGQSGYTF. For the CDR3, the DNA is TGTGCCAGCAGCCCCCCCCGGGTGGGACAAAGTGGCTACACCTTC. The V gene is TRBV11-2, the J gene TRBJ1-2, with D possibly being TRBD1 (6 bases). V lost 5 bases, J lost 7 bases, and 20 bases lay in between. This CDR3 has 15 amino acids. Per germline, CDR1 SGHAT and CDR2 FQNNGV.

The table lists this clonotype with many counts. The genes are TRBV6-2 or TRBV6-3 and TRBJ2-7; unclear D gene. The V and J ends lost 2 bases and 4 bases respectively, with 6 bases between them. Looked up from germline, CDR1 is MNHEY and CDR2 is SVGEGT. This CDR3 spans 12 amino acids. This chain's CDR3 is CASSYPEYEQYF. The CDR3 bases are TGTGCCAGCAGTTACCCAGAGTACGAGCAGTACTTC.

The genes are TRBV7-8 and TRBJ2-7; TRBD2 agrees at 9 bases. Germline CDR1 and CDR2: SGHVS and FQNEAQ. J gave up 0 bases and V 5 bases, and 5 bases lay outside the gene matches. The CDR3 spans 15 residues. CDR3 nucleotides: TGTGCCAGCAGCCCTAGCGGGGTGATCTCCTACGAGCAGTACTTC. It encodes CASSPSGVISYEQYF. Variable domain in full (rest from reference TRBV7-8 and TRBJ2-7): GAGVSQSPRYKVAKRGQDVALRCDPISGHVSLFWYQQALGQGPEFLTYFQNEAQLDKSGLPSDRFFAERPEGSVSTLKIQRTQQEDSAVYLCASSPSGVISYEQYFGPGTRLTVT.

The chain is built from TRBV20-1 and TRBJ2-7; tentative D call: TRBD1 (7 bases). The CDR3 totals 19 residues. Germline V gene lookup returns CDR1 DFQATT and CDR2 SNEGSKA (reference sequence). V lost 1 base and J lost 2, with 27 bases in between. In DNA, the CDR3 is TGCAGTGCTAGAGGACAGGGAGAGGGCCTTAGCGGTCCGCCCTACGAGCAGTACTTC. This gives the protein CSARGQGEGLSGPPYEQYF.

The V call is TRBV7-9, the J call TRBJ1-2; 9 nucleotides align to TRBD1. Germline CDR1 reads SEHNR; CDR2 reads FQNEAQ (reference sequence). The CDR3 runs to 16 residues. V was clipped by 5 bases and J by 8 bases; unmatched bases: 15. The CDR3 nucleotides read TGTGCCAGCAGCCATTTGGGACAGGGAGGGTACGGAGGCTACACCTTC. This sequence encodes CASSHLGQGGYGGYTF. The full variable domain, rest sourced from reference TRBV7-9 and TRBJ1-2, is DTGVSQNPRHKITKRGQNVTFRCDPISEHNRLYWYRQTLGQGPEFLTYFQNEAQLEKSRLLSDRFSAERPKGSFSTLEIQRTEQGDSAMYLCASSHLGQGGYGGYTFGSGTRLTVV.

Comments on this clonotype: The junction does not match germline at one end; this may be a read error. The rearrangement uses TRBV19 and TRBJ1-5; no clear D. The length of the CDR3 is 12 residues. Germline CDR1 and CDR2: LNHDA and SQIVND (reference sequence). CDR3 sequence (DNA): TGTGCCGGTAGTATAGGAGGCCAGCCCCAGCATTTT. It translates to CAGSIGGQPQHF.

The V gene is TRBV9, the J gene TRBJ2-3, with 8 bases that match TRBD2. Germline V gene sequence: CDR1 SGDLS, CDR2 YYNGEE. V lost 1 base, J lost 0 bases, and 10 bases stayed unmatched. The CDR3 extends over 18 amino acids. CDR3 bases: TGTGCCAGCAGCGTACGGGGGCTAGCGGGTTTTAGCACAGATACGCAGTATTTT. It codes for CASSVRGLAGFSTDTQYF.

Only one count was recorded for this clonotype. The chain is built from TRBV2 and TRBJ1-1; 9 positions match TRBD1. In germline, CDR1 is SNHLY, CDR2 FYNNEI. V shed 6 bases and J 3 bases; nucleotides not matched to a gene: 8. The CDR3 is made up of 15 amino acids. This CDR3 is CASRALQGADTEAFF. The CDR3 DNA reads as TGTGCCAGCAGGGCACTACAGGGGGCAGACACTGAAGCTTTCTTT.

This sequence joins TRBV7-2 and TRBJ2-2; no clear D. V gave up 1 base and J gave up 7 bases, with 4 bases separating them. Per germline, CDR1 SGHTA and CDR2 FQGNSA. This CDR3 region has 12 residues. The CDR3 spells CASSLEYGELFF. Written as DNA, the CDR3 is TGTGCCAGCAGCTTAGAGTACGGGGAGCTGTTTTTT.

This chain links TRBV7-2 with TRBJ2-7, with D possibly matching TRBD1 (5 bases). Between the trimmed V and J ends, which lost 5 bases and 5 bases, there was a span of 19 bases. Germline V gives CDR1 SGHTA, CDR2 FQGNSA. There are 15 residues in the CDR3. Written as DNA, the CDR3 is TGTGCCAGCAGCCCTTATATAAGGGGTTCGGACGAGCAGTACTTC. As protein: CASSPYIRGSDEQYF.

This clonotype has at least ten counts. This chain joins TRBV20-1 and TRBJ1-5; 7 bases fit TRBD1. The CDR3 is 13 residues long. J gave up 7 bases and V 5 bases, and 8 bases lay outside the gene matches. Looked up from germline, CDR1 is DFQATT and CDR2 is SNEGSKA (reference sequence). CDR3: CSAPSTGRQPQHF. Here the CDR3 DNA reads TGCAGTGCTCCCTCGACAGGGAGGCAGCCCCAGCATTTT.

Of note for this clonotype: At one of its ends the junction is not consistent with the germline gene, which may arise from a read error. V gene TRBV7-8 combines with J gene TRBJ1-4; weak D call: TRBD1 (6 bases). This CDR3 has 16 amino acids. The germline gives CDR1 SGHVS, CDR2 FQNEAQ. DNA for the CDR3: TGTGCCAGCAGCCAGTCGGGTAGGGGGATTAATGAAAAACTGCTTTTT. It specifies CASSQSGRGINEKLLF.

The J gene is TRBJ2-3, the V gene TRBV7-2; the D is unclear. The CDR3 is made up of 13 amino acids. The germline V and J ends were trimmed by 4 bases and 1 base, with 6 bases remaining between them. In germline, CDR1 is SGHTA, CDR2 FQGNSA. The CDR3 DNA follows: TGTGCCAGCAGCTATCTCCGCACAGATACGCAGTATTTT. Translating it yields CASSYLRTDTQYF.

This clonotype was found many times. CDR3 bases: TGTGCCAGTAGTATAGGCGGTGGGTCCTACGAGCAGTACTTC. Protein: CASSIGGGSYEQYF. The chain employs TRBV19 and TRBJ2-7, with unresolved D. Germline-derived CDR1 and CDR2 are LNHDA and SQIVND (reference sequence). Trimming shortened V by 1 base and J by 1 base, and 8 bases separated the two germline ends. The CDR3 has 14 amino acids.

This clonotype was recorded many times. The genes are TRBV2 and TRBJ2-1; D ambiguous. CDR1 is SNHLY and CDR2 is FYNNEI in the germline V gene. This CDR3 region has 15 residues. The V end was cut by 6 bases, the J end by 0 bases, with 12 bases between. The CDR3 region has the DNA TGTGCCAGCAGCCCACCGGATGCCTCCTACAATGAGCAGTTCTTC. Residues: CASSPPDASYNEQFF.

CDR3 nucleotide sequence: TGCGCCAGCAGCTTGTTATCGGGTCAAGGCTACACCTTC. It specifies CASSLLSGQGYTF. The chain carries TRBV5-1 and TRBJ1-2; no definite D call. The CDR3 is 13 residues long. Germline V gene sequence: CDR1 SGHRS, CDR2 YFSETQ. Deletions cut 1 base from V and 8 bases from J, with 12 bases between.

This chain uses TRBV9 with TRBJ1-6; D not certain. Trimming removed 0 bases from V and 14 bases from J, with 18 bases in between. Germline V gene sequence: CDR1 SGDLS, CDR2 YYNGEE. The CDR3 contains 15 residues. The CDR3 loop is CASSVGAGKLEALHF. For the CDR3, the DNA is TGTGCCAGCAGCGTAGGTGCCGGTAAACTAGAGGCCCTCCACTTT. The complete variable domain, with remaining parts taken from reference TRBV9 and TRBJ1-6, reads DSGVTQTPKHLITATGQRVTLRCSPRSGDLSVYWYQQSLDQGLQFLIQYYNGEERAKGNILERFSAQQFPDLHSELNLSSLELGDSALYFCASSVGAGKLEALHFGNGTRLTVT.

The CDR3 protein is CASSLAQMTGTFF. The CDR3 DNA reads as TGTGCCAGCAGCTTAGCGCAGATGACAGGAACTTTCTTT. The V call is TRBV7-9, the J call TRBJ1-1; maybe TRBD1 (6 bases). This CDR3 is built from 13 residues. Germline CDR1 is SEHNR and CDR2 is FQNEAQ (reference sequence). V gave up 0 bases and J gave up 12 bases, with 14 bases separating them.

This clonotype has only a few counts. The V call is TRBV25-1, the J call TRBJ2-3; TRBD2 matches at 7 bases. Germline V lookup: CDR1 MGHDK, CDR2 SYGVNS. The CDR3 length is 13 residues. V shed 7 bases and J 3 bases; nucleotides not matched to a gene: 4. In nucleotides, the CDR3 is TGTGCCAGCAATTGGCGGGAGACAGATACGCAGTATTTT. This gives the protein CASNWRETDTQYF.

The V call is TRBV7-9, the J call TRBJ2-1; D not certain. Germline CDR1 is SEHNR and CDR2 is FQNEAQ (reference sequence). CDR3 length: 13 residues. Deletions cut 1 base from V and 5 bases from J, with 6 bases between. CDR3 coding DNA: TGTGCCAGCAGCTTAGGACGAGACAATGAGCAGTTCTTC. It translates to CASSLGRDNEQFF.

The CDR3 sequence: CATSDLQSGAPADTQYF. CDR3 in DNA: TGTGCCACCAGTGATTTGCAGAGCGGGGCGCCCGCAGATACGCAGTATTTT. The chain combines TRBV24-1 with TRBJ2-3, with 7 bases matching TRBD2. In germline, CDR1 is KGHDR, CDR2 SFDVKD. Trimming took 0 bases from V and 4 from J; bases not matched to a gene: 9. This CDR3 has 17 amino acids.

In its sample, this clonotype was seen many times. The chain uses TRBV6-4 and TRBJ1-1; D ambiguous. CDR3 size: 13 residues. The V and J ends lost 3 bases and 6 bases respectively, with 11 bases between them. Per the germline V gene, CDR1 is MRHNA and CDR2 is SNTAGT. The CDR3 reads CASSDLPGAEAFF. The CDR3 DNA reads as TGTGCCAGCAGTGATTTGCCCGGCGCTGAAGCTTTCTTT.

This clonotype was found once. The chain links TRBV2 to TRBJ2-7, with TRBD1 matching over 7 bases. CDR3 size: 15 residues. Germline V gives CDR1 SNHLY, CDR2 FYNNEI. Unmatched junction bases numbered 11, after V lost 6 bases and J lost 3 bases. CDR3 sequence: CASSDDRVGNYEQYF. CDR3 DNA sequence: TGTGCCAGCAGCGATGACAGGGTGGGAAACTACGAGCAGTACTTC. Together with reference TRBV2 and TRBJ2-7, the CDR3 gives the full variable domain: EPEVTQTPSHQVTQMGQEVILRCVPISNHLYFYWYRQILGQKVEFLVSFYNNEISEKSEIFDDQFSVERPDGSNFTLKIRSTKLEDSAMYFCASSDDRVGNYEQYFGPGTRLTVT.

To note about this clonotype: No conserved phenylalanine or tryptophan is present at the end of the CDR3, so a read error is the likely explanation. V is TRBV5-1 and J is TRBJ2-3; 7 nucleotides align to TRBD2. Germline values: CDR1 SGHRS, CDR2 YFSETQ. The trim removed 4 bases at V and 2 bases at J, leaving 16 bases unmatched. This CDR3 is built from 18 residues. DNA for the CDR3: TGCGCCAGCAGCCTAAATGTTTTCGGGGGGACCCACACAGATACGCAGTATTCT. It translates to CASSLNVFGGTHTDTQYS.